These 6 T cell receptor beta chains were all obtained from the same sample, sequenced in a study of blood T cell repertoires in COVID-19. Data came from immunoSEQ multiplex PCR; TCRdb stores just in-frame clones and leaves some out. The data show approximately 210,000 clones, with roughly four fifths seen just once and about 3.2% held by the top ten. The sequenced sample consisted of PBMCs or T cells enriched from blood (not recorded which). These receptors were collected from a woman aged 60-75 years who had recovered from COVID-19.

The V and J genes are TRBV5-8 and TRBJ1-5; D uncertain. The germline CDR1 and CDR2 sequences are SGHTS and YDEGEE. The CDR3 has 17 residues. Trimming pared 4 bases from V and 8 bases from J, leaving 25 bases between. As DNA, the CDR3 is TGTGCCAGCAGCCTCGATTGGAAGGCCGGCCCCAGGAAGCCCCAGCATTTT. Translated: CASSLDWKAGPRKPQHF.

The gene calls are TRBV5-8 and TRBJ2-2; D might be TRBD1 (6 bases). The CDR3 runs to 15 residues. Germline lookup yields CDR1 SGHTS and CDR2 YDEGEE. The V end was cut by 4 bases, the J end by 2 bases, with 12 bases between. The CDR3 reads CASSRRTANTGELFF. The CDR3 nucleotides are TGTGCCAGCAGCAGAAGGACAGCAAACACCGGGGAGCTGTTTTTT.

The chain carries TRBV6-5 and TRBJ1-3; D remains ambiguous. V was clipped by 2 bases and J by 3 bases, with 11 bases between them. Germline-derived CDR1 and CDR2 are MNHEY and SVGAGI. The CDR3 is made up of 15 amino acids. CDR3 residues: CASSYGSEVGNTIYF. As DNA, the CDR3 is TGTGCCAGCAGTTACGGGTCAGAGGTTGGAAACACCATATATTTT.

This clone was detected only a few times. The rearrangement links TRBV3-1 (or the pseudogene TRBV3-2) to TRBJ1-2, with TRBD1 matching over 9 bases. V dropped 4 bases and J dropped 8; count of bases not matched to a gene: 8. In germline, CDR1 is LGHDT, CDR2 YNNKEL (reference sequence). The CDR3 is made up of 14 amino acids. This chain's CDR3 is CASSPTGTGSGYTF. CDR3 sequence (DNA): TGTGCCAGCAGCCCGACCGGGACAGGGTCCGGCTACACCTTC.

This chain uses TRBV5-4 with TRBJ1-2; 8 nucleotides align to TRBD1. The CDR3 length is 14 residues. V lost 1 base and J lost 4; bases outside the gene matches: 3. From germline, CDR1 is SGHNT and CDR2 YYREEE (reference sequence). For the CDR3, the DNA is TGTGCCAGCAGCTTGACAGGGGGTGGCTATGGCTACACCTTC. Translating gives CASSLTGGGYGYTF. Full variable domain (rest looked up from reference TRBV5-4 and TRBJ1-2): ETGVTQSPTHLIKTRGQQVTLRCSSQSGHNTVSWYQQALGQGPQFIFQYYREEENGRGNFPPRFSGLQFPNYSSELNVNALELDDSALYLCASSLTGGGYGYTFGSGTRLTVV.

The J gene is TRBJ1-4, the V gene TRBV14; 8 bases are shared with TRBD1. V lost 1 base and J lost 7; bases outside the gene matches: 8. The germline gives CDR1 SGHDN, CDR2 FVKESK. CDR3 length: 16 amino acids. CDR3 protein: CASSQGSSGGTEKLFF. The CDR3, as DNA: TGTGCCAGCAGCCAAGGCTCCTCAGGGGGCACTGAAAAACTGTTTTTT.